One sample yielded the 20 T cell receptor beta chains listed below, sequenced in a study of blood T cells in healthy people across ages (dated by TCRdb to the mid-2010s). Receptor amplification or capture employed 5' RACE. The reads were generated on an Illumina HiSeq 2500. A second PCR of 7 to 11 cycles was performed with a sample-barcoded 5' primer and a J-beta primer mix. Using fastp at Q25 and MiXCR, TCRdb reprocessed the public reads and kept productive beta chains. Rows with a matching CDR3 protein are joined into one entry that keeps the most common DNA and genes. Counted in this sample were around 850,000 distinct CDR3 sequences; under 40% of them appeared once. The ten largest clones take up around 13% of the sample. The sample was blood. The receptors here all came from a man aged 18-30 years in good health.

The chain recombines TRBV2 with TRBJ2-3, with D perhaps TRBD2 (6 bases). V was shortened by 5 bases and J by 5 bases, with 23 bases between the two germline ends. Per the germline V gene, CDR1 is SNHLY and CDR2 is FYNNEI. The CDR3 runs to 17 residues. CDR3 protein: CASSPPEGLPPGDTQYF. The CDR3, as DNA: TGTGCCAGCAGTCCCCCGGAGGGACTTCCCCCGGGAGATACGCAGTATTTT.

With regard to this clonotype: At one boundary the junction diverges from the germline segment, which might be a read error. This chain connects TRBV2 to TRBJ2-2; tentatively, D is TRBD2 (6 bases). Germline V lookup: CDR1 SNHLY, CDR2 FYNNEI. This CDR3 contains 14 residues. The CDR3 nucleotides are TGTGCCAGCAGTGAAGGCTTGAACACCGGGGGGCTGTTTTTT. Protein: CASSEGLNTGGLFF.

Worth noting for this clonotype: A junction end diverges from the germline sequence, so it may reflect a read error. The chain joins TRBV6-5 to TRBJ1-4; D uncertain. This CDR3 comprises 14 residues. Germline V gene sequence: CDR1 MNHEY, CDR2 SVGAGI. CDR3 bases: TGTGCCATCAGTTACAATCCAACTAATGAAAAACTGTTTTTT. Encoded protein: CAISYNPTNEKLFF.

Concerning this clonotype: One end of the junction is discordant with germline, which a read error may explain. V usage is TRBV20-1 and J usage is TRBJ1-1, with 9 positions matching TRBD1. The CDR3 totals 14 residues. Germline V gives CDR1 DFQATT, CDR2 SNEGSKA (reference sequence). CDR3 sequence reads: CSALDDRGDTKAFF. DNA of the CDR3: TGCAGTGCTTTAGACGACAGGGGGGACACTAAAGCTTTCTTT.

Of note for this clonotype: One base away lies a much larger clone, so this may be a sequencing read error. The rearrangement links TRBV14 to TRBJ1-2; D might be TRBD1 (6 bases). CDR1 is SGHDN, CDR2 FVKESK, per germline. V gave up 2 bases and J gave up 7 bases, with 14 bases separating them. The CDR3 is 14 amino acids. CDR3 DNA: TGTGCCAGCAGCCAAACGCCCGGGACAACTGGCTACACCTTC. It translates to CASSQTPGTTGYTF.

V gene TRBV11-2 combines with J gene TRBJ1-5; possibly TRBD1 for D (5 bases). The germline V gene encodes CDR1 SGHAT and CDR2 FQNNGV. This CDR3 has 16 amino acids. V lost 3 bases to trimming and J lost 1 base, with 13 bases between them. CDR3 nucleotides: TGTGCCAGCAGCTTGGGATCAGGGTCGAGCAATCAGCCCCAGCATTTT. Translating gives CASSLGSGSSNQPQHF.

The chain links TRBV20-1 to TRBJ2-1, with 7 bases matching TRBD1. Gene TRBJ2-7 matches the end of the DNA better, so the J call may be wrong. This CDR3 is 15 amino acids long. CDR1 is DFQATT and CDR2 is SNEGSKA in the germline V gene (reference sequence). The CDR3 DNA reads TGCAGTGCCAGGGACAGCGCTAGCTCCTACAATGAGCAGTACTTC. Translated, it gives CSARDSASSYNEQYF.

This chain connects TRBV2 to TRBJ2-1; 10 nucleotides align to TRBD1. The CDR3 consists of 12 residues. CDR1 and CDR2 from the germline V gene are SNHLY and FYNNEI. V was pared by 8 bases and J by 13 bases, with 8 bases of the junction left unmatched. The CDR3: CASGQGVETQFF. The CDR3 nucleotides read TGTGCCAGCGGACAGGGGGTTGAGACCCAGTTCTTC.

This clonotype was counted between two and nine times. V is TRBV6-2 or TRBV6-3 and J is TRBJ1-5; tentatively, D is TRBD1 (6 bases). CDR1 MNHEY and CDR2 SVGEGT come from the germline V gene. The germline V and J ends were trimmed by 6 bases and 7 bases, with 10 bases remaining between them. CDR3 length equals 12 residues. This chain's CDR3 is CASSPGVQPQHF. The CDR3 DNA reads as TGTGCCAGCAGCCCAGGGGTCCAGCCCCAGCATTTT.

This clonotype has just a few counts. The chain links TRBV28 to TRBJ2-5, with TRBD1 matching over 10 bases. V dropped 8 bases and J dropped 4; count of bases not matched to a gene: 4. Germline-derived CDR1 and CDR2 are MDHEN and SYDVKM. This CDR3 contains 13 residues. CDR3 nucleotide sequence: TGTGCCAGCCGGGACAGGGGTGGAGAGACCCAGTACTTC. This translates into CASRDRGGETQYF.

This clonotype turned up a few times. The chain recombines TRBV20-1 with TRBJ2-5; perhaps TRBD2 as D (6 bases). Trimming stripped 1 base from V and 4 bases from J, with 10 bases between. Germline V CDR1 and CDR2: DFQATT, SNEGSKA (reference sequence). The CDR3 runs to 13 residues. The CDR3 DNA sequence: TGCAGTGCTAGAGCGACTAGTCGAGAGACCCAGTACTTC. It translates to CSARATSRETQYF.

Only a few counts were recorded for this clonotype. CDR3 residues: CASSLAGGRGKGEQFF. DNA of the CDR3: TGTGCCAGCAGTTTAGCGGGAGGTAGAGGGAAGGGGGAGCAGTTCTTC. The chain joins TRBV12-3 or TRBV12-4 to TRBJ2-1; the D gene is possibly TRBD2 (6 bases). The CDR3 is 16 residues long. V gave up 0 bases and J gave up 10 bases, with 19 bases separating them.

The rearrangement uses TRBV20-1 and TRBJ2-5; perhaps TRBD2 as D (5 bases). V was pared by 0 bases and J by 3 bases, with 11 bases between. CDR3 length: 14 amino acids. From germline, CDR1 is DFQATT and CDR2 SNEGSKA (reference sequence). CDR3 loop: CSARDWFGEETQYF. The CDR3 coding sequence is TGCAGTGCTAGAGATTGGTTCGGGGAAGAGACCCAGTACTTC.

This clonotype showed up many times. The chain is built from TRBV11-3 and TRBJ2-1, with 7 bases identical to TRBD1. The CDR3 loop spans 15 amino acids. V was pared by 2 bases and J by 0 bases, with 1 base of the junction left unmatched. Looked up from germline, CDR1 is SGHNT and CDR2 is YENEEA. The CDR3 DNA reads TGTGCCAGCAGCTTAAGGACAGGCTCCTACAATGAGCAGTTCTTC. It encodes CASSLRTGSYNEQFF. Filled out from reference TRBV11-3 and TRBJ2-1, the complete variable domain reads EAGVVQSPRYKIIEKKQPVAFWCNPISGHNTLYWYLQNLGQGPELLIRYENEEAVDDSQLPKDRFSAERLKGVDSTLKIQPAELGDSAVYLCASSLRTGSYNEQFFGPGTRLTVL.

The V and J genes are TRBV20-1 and TRBJ2-1, with 9 bases identical to TRBD2. The germline gives CDR1 DFQATT, CDR2 SNEGSKA (reference sequence). V was clipped by 0 bases and J by 2 bases; unmatched bases: 2. CDR3 length: 15 amino acids. The CDR3 protein is CSARDASGAYNEQFF. The CDR3 DNA sequence: TGCAGTGCTAGAGATGCTAGCGGGGCCTACAATGAGCAGTTCTTC.

J is TRBJ1-4 and V is TRBV5-5, with D possibly matching TRBD1 (5 bases). V was pared by 0 bases and J by 8 bases, with 11 bases between. CDR1 and CDR2 from the germline V gene are SGHKS and YYEKEE (reference sequence). The CDR3 sequence is 14 residues long. The CDR3: CASSLGGGTEKLFF. CDR3 coding DNA: TGTGCCAGCAGCTTGGGAGGTGGGACCGAAAAACTGTTTTTT.

The chain is built from TRBV20-1 and TRBJ2-7, with unresolved D. CDR1 is DFQATT and CDR2 is SNEGSKA in the germline V gene (reference sequence). V was shortened by 6 bases and J by 3 bases, with 15 bases between the two germline ends. CDR3 length: 13 residues. As DNA, the CDR3 is TGCAGTGCCCTACATACTCATATCTACGAGCAGTACTTC. The encoded protein is CSALHTHIYEQYF.

V is TRBV7-9 and J is TRBJ2-1; D remains ambiguous. Germline CDR1 and CDR2: SEHNR and FQNEAQ (reference sequence). The length of the CDR3 is 15 residues. Trimming pared 1 base from V and 2 bases from J, leaving 9 bases between. The CDR3 region has the DNA TGTGCCAGCAGCTTAGTAGGCCTTCCCTACAATGAGCAGTTCTTC. Encoded protein: CASSLVGLPYNEQFF.

J is TRBJ2-5 and V is TRBV7-7, with 11 bases lining up with TRBD2. V was pared by 10 bases and J by 5 bases, with 21 bases of the junction left unmatched. Germline V gene sequence: CDR1 SSHAT, CDR2 FNYEAQ (reference sequence). CDR3 length equals 18 residues. This CDR3 reads CATSSGTGASGRFETQYF. The CDR3, as DNA: TGTGCCACTTCGTCCGGGACCGGGGCTAGCGGGAGGTTTGAGACCCAGTACTTC.

This clonotype was detected once. A much larger clone differs by one base, so this may be a read error. The chain employs TRBV14 and TRBJ2-1, with 7 nucleotides matching TRBD2. Germline V gene data show CDR1 as SGHDN and CDR2 as FVKESK. The CDR3 totals 13 residues. This CDR3 reads CASSRAGYNKQFF. DNA of the CDR3: TGTGCCAGCAGCCGAGCGGGGTACAATAAGCAGTTCTTC.